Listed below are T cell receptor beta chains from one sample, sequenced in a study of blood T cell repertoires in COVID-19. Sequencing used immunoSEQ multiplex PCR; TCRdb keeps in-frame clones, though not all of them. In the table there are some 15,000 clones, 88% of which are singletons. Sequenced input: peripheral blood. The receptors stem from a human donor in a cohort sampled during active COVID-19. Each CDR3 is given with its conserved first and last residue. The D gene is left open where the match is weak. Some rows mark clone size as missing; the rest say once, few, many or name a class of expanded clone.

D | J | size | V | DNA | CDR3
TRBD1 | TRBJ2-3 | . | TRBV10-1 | TGCGCCAGCACCCCGGACAGGGAAATTTACAGCACAGATACGCAGTATTTT | CASTPDREIYSTDTQYF
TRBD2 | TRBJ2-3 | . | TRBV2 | TGTGCCAGCCGGGGGAGGGCTGCTAGCACAGATACGCAGTATTTT | CASRGRAASTDTQYF
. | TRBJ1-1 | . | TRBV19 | TGTGCCAGTAGTTTGACAGCTGACACTGAAGCTTTCTTT | CASSLTADTEAFF
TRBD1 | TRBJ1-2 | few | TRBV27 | TGTGCCAGCAGGAGGACAGGAAACTATGGCTACACCTTC | CASRRTGNYGYTF
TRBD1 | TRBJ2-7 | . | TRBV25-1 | TGTGCCAGCCCAGGACAGGACTACGAGCAGTACTTC | CASPGQDYEQYF
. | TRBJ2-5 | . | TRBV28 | TGTGCCAGCAGTTTCAACGGTCCCCCCGGGGGAGAGACCCAGTACTTC | CASSFNGPPGGETQYF
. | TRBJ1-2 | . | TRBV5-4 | TGTGCCAGCAGCCCCGACGGCAGGTCCGGCTACACCTTC | CASSPDGRSGYTF
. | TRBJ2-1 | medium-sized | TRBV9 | TGTGCCAGCAGCACCGTCCTAGGGGACAATGAGCAGTTCTTC | CASSTVLGDNEQFF
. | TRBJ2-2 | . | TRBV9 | TGTGCCAGCAGCGTATTACCAGGGCTGAACACCGGGGAGCTGTTTTTT | CASSVLPGLNTGELFF
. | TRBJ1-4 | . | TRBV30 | TGTGCCTGGAGTGTCTGGGGGGGAGCAACTAATGAAAAACTGTTTTTT | CAWSVWGGATNEKLFF
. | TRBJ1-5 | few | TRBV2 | TGTGCGAGCGGAGCGTTAAATAGCAATCAGCCCCAGCATTTT | CASGALNSNQPQHF